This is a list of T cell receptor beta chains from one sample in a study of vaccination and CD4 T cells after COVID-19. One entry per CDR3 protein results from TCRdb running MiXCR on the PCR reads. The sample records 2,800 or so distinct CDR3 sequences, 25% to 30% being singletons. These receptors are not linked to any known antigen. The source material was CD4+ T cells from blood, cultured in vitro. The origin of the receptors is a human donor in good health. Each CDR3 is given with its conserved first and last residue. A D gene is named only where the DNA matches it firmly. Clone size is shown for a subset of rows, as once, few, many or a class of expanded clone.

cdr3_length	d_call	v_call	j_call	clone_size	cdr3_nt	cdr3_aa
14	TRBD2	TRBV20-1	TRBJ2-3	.	TGCAGTGCTAGAATAGCGGGTACCACAGATACGCAGTATTTT	CSARIAGTTDTQYF
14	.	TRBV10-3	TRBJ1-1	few	TGTGCCATCAGTGAGTCGAGAAGGAACACTGAAGCTTTCTTT	CAISESRRNTEAFF
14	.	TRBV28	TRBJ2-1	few	TGTGCCAGCAGTTCACCGGGACTGGACAATGAGCAGTTCTTC	CASSSPGLDNEQFF
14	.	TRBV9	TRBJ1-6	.	TGTGCCAGCAGCGTAGCTAACGGAAATTCACCCCTCCACTTT	CASSVANGNSPLHF
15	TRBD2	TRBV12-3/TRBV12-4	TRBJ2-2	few	TGTGCCAGCAGTCCTCTAGCGGGAGTTGTCGGGGAGCTGTTTTTT	CASSPLAGVVGELFF
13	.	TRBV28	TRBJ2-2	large	TGTGCCAGCAGTTCCCGTGGTATAGGGGAGCTGTTTTTT	CASSSRGIGELFF
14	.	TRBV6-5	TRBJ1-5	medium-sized	TGTGCCAGCAGTTCTACCGCCCAAAATCAGCCCCAGCATTTT	CASSSTAQNQPQHF
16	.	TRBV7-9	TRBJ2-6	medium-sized	TGTGCCAGCAGCTCAAACCCGGGGGCTGGGGCCAACGTCCTGACTTTC	CASSSNPGAGANVLTF
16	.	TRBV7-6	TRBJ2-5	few	TGTGCCAGCAGCTTAAGACAGGTCGGACCCCAAGAGACCCAGTACTTC	CASSLRQVGPQETQYF
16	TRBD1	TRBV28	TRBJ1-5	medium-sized	TGTGCCAGCAGCAAACCCGGACAGGGGTCGGTTCAGCCCCAGCATTTT	CASSKPGQGSVQPQHF
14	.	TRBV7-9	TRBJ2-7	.	TGTGCCAGCAGCTTAGCGGGGGTCCACTACGAGCAGTACTTC	CASSLAGVHYEQYF
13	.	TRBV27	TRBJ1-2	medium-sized	TGTGCCAGCAGGACGAACCATGGGGTTGGCTACACCTTC	CASRTNHGVGYTF
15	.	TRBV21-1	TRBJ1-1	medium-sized	TGTGCCAGCAGCAAAGGGGGTTGGGGTAACACTGAAGCTTTCTTT	CASSKGGWGNTEAFF
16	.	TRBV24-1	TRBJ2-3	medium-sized	TGTGCCACCAGTGATTTGGGTGTAGGTAGCACAGATACGCAGTATTTT	CATSDLGVGSTDTQYF
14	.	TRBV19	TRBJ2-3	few	TGTGCCAGTAGTATCGACACCCGGGGAGATACGCAGTATTTT	CASSIDTRGDTQYF
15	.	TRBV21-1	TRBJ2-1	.	TGTGCCAGCAGCAGCCCCAGTAGTCAGCGCGATGAGCAGTTCTTC	CASSSPSSQRDEQFF
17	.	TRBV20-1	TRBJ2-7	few	TGCAGTGCTAGCGGGACGAGGGGGGGGCCGGGATCCTACGAGCAGTACTTC	CSASGTRGGPGSYEQYF
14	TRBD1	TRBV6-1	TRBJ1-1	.	TGTGCCAGCAGCCGACAGGGAGGCACCACTGAAGCTTTCTTT	CASSRQGGTTEAFF
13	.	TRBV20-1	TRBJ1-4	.	TGCAGTGCGAGTGAAGGAGGAGATGAAAAACTGTTTTTT	CSASEGGDEKLFF
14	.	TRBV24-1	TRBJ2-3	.	TGTGCCACCAGTGACACAAGACTAGATAATACGCAGTATTTT	CATSDTRLDNTQYF
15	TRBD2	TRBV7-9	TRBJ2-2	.	TGTGCCAGCAGCCGCCTGGGGGGGGGCACCGGGGAGCTGTTTTTT	CASSRLGGGTGELFF
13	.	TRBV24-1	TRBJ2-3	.	TGTGCCACCAGTGTCAAGTATACAGATACGCAGTATTTT	CATSVKYTDTQYF
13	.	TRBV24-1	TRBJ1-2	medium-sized	TGTGCCACCAGTAAGGGAACTAACTATGGCTACACCTTC	CATSKGTNYGYTF
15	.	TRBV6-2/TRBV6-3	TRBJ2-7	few	TGTGCCAGCAGTAGCCAGGGTTATAGAACCTACGAGCAGTACTTC	CASSSQGYRTYEQYF
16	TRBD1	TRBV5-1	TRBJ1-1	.	TGCGCCAGCAGCTTGCTTCCAGGGGGCCGGGGCACTGAAGCTTTCTTT	CASSLLPGGRGTEAFF
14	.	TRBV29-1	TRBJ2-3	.	TGCAGCGTTGATGGACGAATAGGAACAGATACGCAGTATTTT	CSVDGRIGTDTQYF
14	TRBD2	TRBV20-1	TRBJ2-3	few	TGCAGTGCTCAGTTGGGACTAGCGGGAGACGGGCAGTATTTT	CSAQLGLAGDGQYF
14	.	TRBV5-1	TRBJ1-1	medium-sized	TGCGCCAGCAGCTTGATAGGGGCGAACACTGAAGCTTTCTTT	CASSLIGANTEAFF
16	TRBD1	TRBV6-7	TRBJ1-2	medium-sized	TGTGCCAGCACCAACACATCAGGGGGCTTTAATTATGGCTACACCTTC	CASTNTSGGFNYGYTF
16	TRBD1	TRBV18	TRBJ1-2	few	TGTGCCAGCTCACCATCGGCACAGGGGGCTAACTATGGCTACACCTTC	CASSPSAQGANYGYTF
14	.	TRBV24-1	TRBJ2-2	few	TGTGCCACCAGTGGGAGGGTCAACACCGGGGAGCTGTTTTTT	CATSGRVNTGELFF
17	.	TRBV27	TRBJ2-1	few	TGTGCCAGCAGTTCCCGCCAACTAGTCGTGGCTTACAATGAGCAGTTCTTC	CASSSRQLVVAYNEQFF
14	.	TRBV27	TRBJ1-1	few	TGTGCCAGCAGTCGCAGGGGATGGAACACTGAAGCTTTCTTT	CASSRRGWNTEAFF
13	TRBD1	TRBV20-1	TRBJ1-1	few	TGCAGTCTACGGGGACAGCTGAACACTGAAGCTTTCTTT	CSLRGQLNTEAFF
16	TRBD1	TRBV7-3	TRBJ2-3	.	TGTGCCAGCAGCTCCCCGAGGGACAGGCCCACAGATACGCAGTATTTT	CASSSPRDRPTDTQYF
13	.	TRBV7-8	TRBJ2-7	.	TGTGCCAGCAGCCCACCTACGCGTGACGAGCAGTACTTC	CASSPPTRDEQYF
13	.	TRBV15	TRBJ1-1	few	TGTGCCACCAGCCCCCAGGTGAACACTGAAGCTTTCTTT	CATSPQVNTEAFF
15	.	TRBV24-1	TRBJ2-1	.	TGTGCCACCAGTGATTTAAAGGGAATGGACAATGAGCAGTTCTTC	CATSDLKGMDNEQFF
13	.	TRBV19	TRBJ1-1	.	TGTGCCAGTAGTTGGCAGCTGAACACTGAAGCTTTCTTT	CASSWQLNTEAFF
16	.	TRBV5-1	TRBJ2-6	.	TGCGCCAGCAGCCTTACTCAGGGTTCTGGGGCCAACGTCCTGACTTTC	CASSLTQGSGANVLTF
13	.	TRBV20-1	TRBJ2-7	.	TGCAGTGCTCGAGGAGGAGTAGTTCTCGAGCAGTACTTC	CSARGGVVLEQYF
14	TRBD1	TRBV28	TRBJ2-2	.	TGTGCCAGTGGGGCGACAGGGGCGATTGGGGAGCTGTTTTTT	CASGATGAIGELFF
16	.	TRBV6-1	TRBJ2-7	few	TGTGCCAGCAGTCGCAATCCGACAGCCCCCCCTTACGAGCAGTACTTC	CASSRNPTAPPYEQYF
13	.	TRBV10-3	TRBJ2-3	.	TGTGCCATCGCTCGGCCTCAGACAGATACGCAGTATTTT	CAIARPQTDTQYF
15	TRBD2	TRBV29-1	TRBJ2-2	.	TGCAGCGCGGTCAGGGGACTAGCGGGGGCCGGGGAGCTGTTTTTT	CSAVRGLAGAGELFF
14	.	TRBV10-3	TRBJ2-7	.	TGTGCCATCAGTGAGACCAGGAGCCTGGTCGAGCAGTACTTC	CAISETRSLVEQYF
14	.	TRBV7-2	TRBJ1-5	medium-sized	TGTGCCAGCAGCTCACAGGGAGCCCCAGGGCCCCAGCATTTT	CASSSQGAPGPQHF
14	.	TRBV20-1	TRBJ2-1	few	TGCAGTGCTAATGGCGGAAAGACCTACAATGAGCAGTTCTTC	CSANGGKTYNEQFF
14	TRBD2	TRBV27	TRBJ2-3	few	TGTGCCAGCAGTTGGCGGGAGGCTACAGATACGCAGTATTTT	CASSWREATDTQYF